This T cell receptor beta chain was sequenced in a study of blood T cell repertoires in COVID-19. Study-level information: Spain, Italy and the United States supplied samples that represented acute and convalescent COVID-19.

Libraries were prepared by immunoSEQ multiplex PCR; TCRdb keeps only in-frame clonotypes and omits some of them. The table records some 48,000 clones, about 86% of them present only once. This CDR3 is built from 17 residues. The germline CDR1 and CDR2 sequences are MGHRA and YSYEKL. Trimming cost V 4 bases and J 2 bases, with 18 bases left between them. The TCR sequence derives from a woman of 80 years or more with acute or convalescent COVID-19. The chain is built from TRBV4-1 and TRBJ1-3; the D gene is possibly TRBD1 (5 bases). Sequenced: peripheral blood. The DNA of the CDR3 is TGCGCCAGCAGCCGCTCGGCAGGGCGGAACGCTGGAAACACCATATATTTT. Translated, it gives CASSRSAGRNAGNTIYF.